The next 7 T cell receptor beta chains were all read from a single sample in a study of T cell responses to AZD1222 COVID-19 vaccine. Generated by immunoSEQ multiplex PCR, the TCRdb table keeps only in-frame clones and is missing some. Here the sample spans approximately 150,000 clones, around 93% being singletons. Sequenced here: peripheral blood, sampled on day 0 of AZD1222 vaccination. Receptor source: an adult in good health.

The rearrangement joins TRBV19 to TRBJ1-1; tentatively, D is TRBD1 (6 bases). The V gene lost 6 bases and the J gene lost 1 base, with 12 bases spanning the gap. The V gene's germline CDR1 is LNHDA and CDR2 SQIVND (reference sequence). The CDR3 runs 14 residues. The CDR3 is CASRLGTRNTEAFF. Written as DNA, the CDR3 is TGTGCCAGTAGATTAGGGACAAGGAACACTGAAGCTTTCTTT.

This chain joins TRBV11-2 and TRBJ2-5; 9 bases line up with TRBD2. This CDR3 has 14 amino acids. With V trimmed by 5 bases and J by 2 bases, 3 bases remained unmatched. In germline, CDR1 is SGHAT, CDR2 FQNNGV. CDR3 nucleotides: TGTGCCAGCAGCGCGCGGGGGGGTCAAGAGACCCAGTACTTC. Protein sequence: CASSARGGQETQYF.

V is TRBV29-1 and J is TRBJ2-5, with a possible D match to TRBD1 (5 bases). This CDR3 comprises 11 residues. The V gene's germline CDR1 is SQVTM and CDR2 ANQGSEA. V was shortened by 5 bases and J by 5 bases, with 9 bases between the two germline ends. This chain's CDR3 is CSVLRGETQYF. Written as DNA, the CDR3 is TGCAGCGTTCTTAGGGGCGAGACCCAGTACTTC.

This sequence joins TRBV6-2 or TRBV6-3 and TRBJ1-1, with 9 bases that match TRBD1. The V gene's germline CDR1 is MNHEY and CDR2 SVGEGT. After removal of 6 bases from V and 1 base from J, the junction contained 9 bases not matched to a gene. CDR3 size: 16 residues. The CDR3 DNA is TGTGCCAGCAGCCGCGGACAGGGGTGGGCGAACACTGAAGCTTTCTTT. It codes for CASSRGQGWANTEAFF.

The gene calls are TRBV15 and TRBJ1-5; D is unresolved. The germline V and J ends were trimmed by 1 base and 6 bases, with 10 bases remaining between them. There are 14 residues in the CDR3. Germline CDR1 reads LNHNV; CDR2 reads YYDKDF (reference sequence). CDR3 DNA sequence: TGTGCCACCAGCAGAGGCCAGCTTGGTCAGCCCCAGCATTTT. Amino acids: CATSRGQLGQPQHF.

The CDR3 nucleotides are TGTGCCAGCAGCTTGGCCCCAACCGGGGCCAACTATGGCTACACCTTC. Its protein product is CASSLAPTGANYGYTF. The V call is TRBV5-6, the J call TRBJ1-2; possible D gene TRBD1, 5 bases. V was shortened by 0 bases and J by 2 bases, with 14 bases between the two germline ends. CDR1 and CDR2 from the germline V gene are SGHDT and YYEEEE. The CDR3 totals 16 residues.

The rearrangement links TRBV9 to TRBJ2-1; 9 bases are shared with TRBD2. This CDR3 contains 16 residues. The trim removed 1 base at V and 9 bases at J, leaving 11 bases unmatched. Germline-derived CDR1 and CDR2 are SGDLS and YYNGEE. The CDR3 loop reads CASSVLASGADGEQFF. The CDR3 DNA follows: TGTGCCAGCAGCGTACTTGCTAGCGGGGCAGATGGTGAGCAGTTCTTC.